The 8 T cell receptor beta chains presented below share a single source sample, sequenced in a study of graft-versus-host responses after intestinal transplantation. Which antigens these TCRs recognize remains unknown. Generated by immunoSEQ multiplex PCR, the TCRdb table keeps only in-frame clones and is missing some. The sample yields about 130,000 clones, around 90% seen once. The sequencing used unstimulated CD4+ T cells sorted from spleen or lymph node cells, collected before intestinal transplant. The receptors shown here come from a human donor who received an intestinal transplant.

V usage is TRBV18 and J usage is TRBJ1-1; maybe TRBD1 (6 bases). V lost 2 bases and J lost 0, with 10 bases in between. Germline V lookup: CDR1 KGHSH, CDR2 LQKENI. The CDR3 is 15 residues long. CDR3 loop: CASSPGGALNTEAFF. The CDR3 DNA is TGTGCCAGCTCACCAGGGGGGGCACTGAACACTGAAGCTTTCTTT.

The chain employs TRBV2 and TRBJ1-5, with TRBD1 as a possible D gene (5 bases). Trimming took 2 bases from V and 4 from J, leaving 12 bases between them. The germline gives CDR1 SNHLY, CDR2 FYNNEI. The CDR3 has 15 amino acids. In DNA, the CDR3 is TGTGCCAGCAGTGAACTCAGACAGCAGAATCAGCCCCAGCATTTT. Protein product: CASSELRQQNQPQHF.

This clone was observed a single time. The chain has TRBV30 and TRBJ1-6, with 10 bases lining up with TRBD1. V was clipped by 2 bases and J by 10 bases; unmatched bases: 8. Germline CDR1 and CDR2: GTSNPN and SVGIG (reference sequence). The CDR3 contains 15 residues. CDR3 sequence reads: CAWSLPGTGDSPLHF. In DNA form, the CDR3 reads TGTGCCTGGAGTCTTCCCGGGACAGGGGACTCACCCCTCCACTTT.

The chain carries TRBV5-1 and TRBJ1-6; weak D call: TRBD1 (6 bases). The germline CDR1 and CDR2 sequences are SGHRS and YFSETQ. This CDR3 is built from 16 residues. Between the trimmed V and J ends, which lost 0 bases and 13 bases, there was a span of 20 bases. In DNA, the CDR3 is TGCGCCAGCAGCTTGGAGGACGGGGGCGCGATCGACCCCCTCCACTTT. Translated, it gives CASSLEDGGAIDPLHF.

The chain has TRBV5-4 and TRBJ1-2; possibly TRBD1 for D (5 bases). This CDR3 contains 14 residues. From germline, CDR1 is SGHNT and CDR2 YYREEE (reference sequence). V lost 3 bases and J lost 3, with 12 bases in between. The CDR3 sequence is CASSSSRGDYGYTF. The CDR3 bases are TGTGCCAGCAGCTCCTCCCGGGGCGACTATGGCTACACCTTC.

For this clone: The sample has other DNA sequences that encode this CDR3 too. The chain uses TRBV7-6 and TRBJ2-3; possible D gene TRBD2, 5 bases. The V end was cut by 5 bases, the J end by 2 bases, with 14 bases between. This CDR3 has 15 amino acids. The germline V gene has CDR1 SGHVS and CDR2 FNYEAQ. The CDR3 nucleotides are TGTGCCAGCAGCCTGACCATCGGACTCACAGATACGCAGTATTTT. It yields the protein CASSLTIGLTDTQYF.

This chain uses TRBV4-2 with TRBJ1-1; 7 bases agree with TRBD1. With V trimmed by 0 bases and J by 3 bases, 7 bases remained unmatched. The CDR3 totals 16 residues. Germline V gene sequence: CDR1 LGHNA, CDR2 YNFKEQ. CDR3 amino acids: CASSQEGQLFDTEAFF. The CDR3 bases are TGTGCCAGCAGCCAAGAGGGACAGCTCTTTGACACTGAAGCTTTCTTT.

V usage is TRBV5-1 and J usage is TRBJ2-4; TRBD2 might be the D (5 bases). V gave up 0 bases and J gave up 10 bases, with 5 bases separating them. The CDR3 contains 11 residues. Germline lookup yields CDR1 SGHRS and CDR2 YFSETQ. In DNA form, the CDR3 reads TGCGCCAGCAGCTTGGGAGGGATTCAGTACTTC. It encodes CASSLGGIQYF.